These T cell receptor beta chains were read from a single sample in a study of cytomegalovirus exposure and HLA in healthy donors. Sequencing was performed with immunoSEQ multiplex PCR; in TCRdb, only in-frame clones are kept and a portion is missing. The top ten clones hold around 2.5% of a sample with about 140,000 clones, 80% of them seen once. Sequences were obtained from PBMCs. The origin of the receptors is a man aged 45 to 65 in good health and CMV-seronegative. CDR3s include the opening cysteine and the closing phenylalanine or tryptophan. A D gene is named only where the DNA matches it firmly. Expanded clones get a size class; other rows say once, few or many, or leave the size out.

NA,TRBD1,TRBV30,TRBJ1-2,TGTGCCTGGAGAGAGACAGGGGCATTATATGGCTACACCTTC,CAWRETGALYGYTF
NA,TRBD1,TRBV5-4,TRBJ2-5,TGTGCCAGCAGCCCGAGGACAGGGGAAAAAGAGACCCAGTACTTC,CASSPRTGEKETQYF
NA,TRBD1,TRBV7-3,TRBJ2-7,TGTGCCAGCAGTCCTTCTTATCGGACAGGGGACCACGAGCAGTACTTC,CASSPSYRTGDHEQYF
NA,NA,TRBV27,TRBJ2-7,TGTGCCAGCAGCCCTAGAGGGTCAATAGGCTACGAGCAGTACTTC,CASSPRGSIGYEQYF
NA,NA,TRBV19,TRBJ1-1,TGTGCCAGTAGTATAGTAACGGGGACTGAAGCTTTCTTT,CASSIVTGTEAFF
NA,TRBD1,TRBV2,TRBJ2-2,TGTGCCAGCGAGGGACAGGGGGCGTCGTCCGGGGAGCTGTTTTTT,CASEGQGASSGELFF
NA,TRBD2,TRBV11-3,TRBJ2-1,TGTGCCAGCAGCCCCGCGGGACTAGCGTACAATGAGCAGTTCTTC,CASSPAGLAYNEQFF
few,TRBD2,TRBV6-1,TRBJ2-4,TGTGCCAGCAGTGAAGGGCTAGCGGGGGACCAAAACATTCAGTACTTC,CASSEGLAGDQNIQYF
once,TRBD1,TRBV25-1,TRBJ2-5,TGTGCCAGCAGCGAATCCGGGACAGGGGGGGAGACCCAGTACTTC,CASSESGTGGETQYF
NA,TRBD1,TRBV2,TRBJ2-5,TGTGCCAGCACAAAATTGACAGGGGAGACCCAGTACTTC,CASTKLTGETQYF
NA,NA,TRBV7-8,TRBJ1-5,TGTGCCAGCAGCTTAAGTTATTCGGGGGGAAATCAGCCCCAGCATTTT,CASSLSYSGGNQPQHF
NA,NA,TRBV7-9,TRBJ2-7,TGTACCAGCAGCCACATCGACGGGGGGCCCTCCTACGAGCAGTACTTC,CTSSHIDGGPSYEQYF
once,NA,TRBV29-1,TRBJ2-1,TGCAGCGCTGGTAAGGGTTCGAGGGATAATGAGCAGTTCTTC,CSAGKGSRDNEQFF
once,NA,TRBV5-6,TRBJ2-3,TGTGCCAGCACCCTGCCTCGGGCAGATACGCAGTATTTT,CASTLPRADTQYF
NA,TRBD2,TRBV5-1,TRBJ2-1,TGCGCCAGCAGCCCTGGAGGACTAGCAGATGAGCAGTTCTTC,CASSPGGLADEQFF
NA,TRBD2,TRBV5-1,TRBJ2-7,TGCGCCAGCAGTTTAACTAGCGGGGACGAGCAGTACTTC,CASSLTSGDEQYF
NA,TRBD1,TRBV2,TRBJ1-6,TGTGCCAGCACCTACGAAGGGACAGGGAATTCACCCCTCCACTTT,CASTYEGTGNSPLHF
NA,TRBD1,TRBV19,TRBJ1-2,TGTGCCAGTAGTTCCCGGACAGGGGGGTATTATGGCTACACCTTC,CASSSRTGGYYGYTF
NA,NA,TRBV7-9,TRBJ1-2,TGTGCCAGCAGCACCTCGACAGAAAACTATGGCTACACCTTC,CASSTSTENYGYTF
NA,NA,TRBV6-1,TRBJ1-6,TGTGCCAGCACTCCCCAGGGGACGTATAATTCACCCCTCCACTTT,CASTPQGTYNSPLHF
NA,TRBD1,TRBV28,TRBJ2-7,TGTGCCAGCAGTTACAGGGGCCACGAGCAGTACTTC,CASSYRGHEQYF
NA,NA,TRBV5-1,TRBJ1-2,TGCGCCAGCACTACGGGGGGCGACTATGGCTACACCTTC,CASTTGGDYGYTF
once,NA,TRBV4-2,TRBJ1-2,TGTGCCAGCAGCCAAGATCACAGAGAGACTAACTATGGCTACACCTTC,CASSQDHRETNYGYTF
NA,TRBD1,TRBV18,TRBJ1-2,TGTGCCAGCTCAGGACAGGTGGGCTACACCTTC,CASSGQVGYTF
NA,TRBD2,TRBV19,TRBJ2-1,TGTGCCAGTATCCCCCGCGGAGCGGGAGACTACAATGAGCAGTTCTTC,CASIPRGAGDYNEQFF
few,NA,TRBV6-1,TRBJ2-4,TGTGCCAGCAGTGAAGTAGGGGGTGAGGCCAAAAACATTCAGTACTTC,CASSEVGGEAKNIQYF
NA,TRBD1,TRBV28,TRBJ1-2,TGTGCCAGCAGTTCGACAGGGGGTGGATATGGCTACACCTTC,CASSSTGGGYGYTF
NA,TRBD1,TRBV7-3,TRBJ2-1,TGTGCCAGCAGCGCACAGGGGAGTAGGAATGAGCAGTTCTTC,CASSAQGSRNEQFF
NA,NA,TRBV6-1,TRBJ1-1,TGTGCCAGCAGGGAACAGGTACTGAACACTGAAGCTTTCTTT,CASREQVLNTEAFF
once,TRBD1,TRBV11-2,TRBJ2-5,TGTGCCAGCAGCTTAGTACCCCGACAGGGCGGGGAGACCCAGTACTTC,CASSLVPRQGGETQYF
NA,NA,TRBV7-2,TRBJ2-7,TGTGCCAGCAGCTATTGGGGGCCAACCGGTTCCTACGAGCAGTACTTC,CASSYWGPTGSYEQYF
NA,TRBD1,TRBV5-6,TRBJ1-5,TGTGCCAGCAGCTTGGGTCCGGGACAGGGAAATCAGCCCCAGCATTTT,CASSLGPGQGNQPQHF
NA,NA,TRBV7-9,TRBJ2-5,TGTGCCAGCAGCTTTCCCGGTCGGTACCAAGAGACCCAGTACTTC,CASSFPGRYQETQYF
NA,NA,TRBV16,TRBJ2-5,TGTGCCAGCAGCCGCGGAGAGACCCAGTACTTC,CASSRGETQYF
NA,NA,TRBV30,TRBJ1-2,TGTGCCTGGAGTGGACAGCCTGTCTATGGCTACACCTTC,CAWSGQPVYGYTF
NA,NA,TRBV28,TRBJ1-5,TGTGCCAGCAGTGGACTGGGGGGTCAGGGTCAGCCCCAGCATTTT,CASSGLGGQGQPQHF
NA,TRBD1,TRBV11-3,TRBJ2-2,TGTGCCAGCAGCCTGGCAAAGACAGGGTTTGACACCGGGGAGCTGTTTTTT,CASSLAKTGFDTGELFF
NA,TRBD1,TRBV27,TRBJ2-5,TGTGCCAGCAGGACTAGACCGGACAGGGAAGAGACCCAGTACTTC,CASRTRPDREETQYF
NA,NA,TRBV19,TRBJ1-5,TGTGCCAGTAGTAACGCCGGGTCAAGCAATCAGCCCCAGCATTTT,CASSNAGSSNQPQHF
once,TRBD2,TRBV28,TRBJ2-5,TGTGCCAGCAGTTCCCACGGGGGGCAAGAGACCCAGTACTTC,CASSSHGGQETQYF
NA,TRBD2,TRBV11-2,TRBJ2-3,TGTGCCAGCAGCCTAGCGGGGATGGGCGGAGATACGCAGTATTTT,CASSLAGMGGDTQYF
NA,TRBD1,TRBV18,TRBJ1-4,TGTGCCAGCCGAAGACAGGGGTTCGAAAAACTGTTTTTT,CASRRQGFEKLFF
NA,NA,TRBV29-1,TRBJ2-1,TGCGGCGTGGATGCCTGGAGCTCCTACAATGAGCAGTTCTTC,CGVDAWSSYNEQFF
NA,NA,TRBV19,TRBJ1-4,TGTGCCAGTAGCACCTCGACAGGTTCAACTAATGAAAAACTGTTTTTT,CASSTSTGSTNEKLFF
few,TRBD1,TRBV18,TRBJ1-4,TGTGCCAGCTCACCACGGAACAGGGGGGGTAATGAAAAACTGTTTTTT,CASSPRNRGGNEKLFF
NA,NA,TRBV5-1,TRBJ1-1,TGCGCCAGCAGCCTAGGAGGTAACATGAACACTGAAGCTTTCTTT,CASSLGGNMNTEAFF
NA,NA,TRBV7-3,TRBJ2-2,TGTGCCAGCAGCCAAACAGGGACCACCGGGGAGCTGTTTTTT,CASSQTGTTGELFF
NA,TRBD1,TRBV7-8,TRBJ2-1,TGTGCCAGCAGCTTAGGTATCGGGACAGGTGTATTGTATGAGCAGTTCTTC,CASSLGIGTGVLYEQFF
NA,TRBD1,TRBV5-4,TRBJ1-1,TGTGCCAGCAGCCCCCTTCTGGAGACAGGGACGGCTTTCTTT,CASSPLLETGTAFF
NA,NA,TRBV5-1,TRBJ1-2,TGCGCCAGCAGCTTGACAGGCTGGGGAACCAACTATGGCTACACCTTC,CASSLTGWGTNYGYTF